This T cell receptor (beta chain) was sequenced in a study of blood T cell repertoires in COVID-19. Overall study context: Sample material is recorded as cDNA or gDNA derived from T cells, B-cell-depleted T cells, or PBMCs.

The V gene's germline CDR1 is SGHVS and CDR2 FQNEAQ. This CDR3 spans 13 amino acids. The germline V and J ends were trimmed by 10 bases and 2 bases, with 14 bases remaining between them. In the original processing: Reference gene primer amplification gave estimated nucleated cell counts. Method: immunoSEQ multiplex PCR; TCRdb's copy keeps in-frame clones and lacks some. From that table come the V and J calls and clone size; the DNA was used to work out D and trimming. The table includes over 200,000 clones, 90% detected once. Those enrolled in Seattle joined during active infection and were followed longitudinally afterward.

The receptor's source is a man aged 30-40 years with COVID-19, enrolled during active disease. The chain combines TRBV7-8 with TRBJ1-1; D remains unclear. Sequencing was carried out using peripheral blood. The CDR3 spells CATTSTRNTEAFF. The DNA for the CDR3 is TGTGCCACCACTAGTACCCGAAACACTGAAGCTTTCTTT. The full variable domain, in which reference TRBV7-8 and TRBJ1-1 provide the parts outside the CDR3, is GAGVSQSPRYKVAKRGQDVALRCDPISGHVSLFWYQQALGQGPEFLTYFQNEAQLDKSGLPSDRFFAERPEGSVSTLKIQRTQQEDSAVYLCATTSTRNTEAFFGQGTRLTVV.